The T cell receptor (beta chain) described here comes from a study of graft-versus-host responses after intestinal transplantation. Study context: All of the recipients had induction that used anti-thymocyte globulin, then tacrolimus and steroids for three to four years.

Per germline, CDR1 MDHEN and CDR2 SYDVKM. Germline trimming cut 6 bases from V and 1 base from J; bases unmatched to any gene: 8. There are 15 residues in the CDR3. Study conclusions and caveats: Maximum circulating GvH clone levels tracked with early post-transplant HvG decreases. GvH clones turned up in recipient marrow; some had shown up first in ileum or blood.

The data were produced by immunoSEQ multiplex PCR, yet TCRdb's version contains in-frame clones alone and is incomplete. Found here are approximately 74,000 clones, about 92% of them singletons; the top ten hold over 0.55%. With regard to this clone: Its antigen is not identified.

The receptor was derived from a human patient who received an intestinal transplant, so some T cells may come from the graft donor. The sequencing used PBMCs, collected 98 days after intestinal transplantation. The V gene is TRBV28, the J gene TRBJ1-1; TRBD1 agrees at 7 bases. The CDR3 reads CASSRPGQQNTEAFF. CDR3 coding DNA: TGTGCCAGCAGCCGACCGGGACAGCAGAACACTGAAGCTTTCTTT.